The 13 T cell receptor beta chains below were found in one sample sequenced in a study of T cells after yellow fever vaccination. From the 5' RACE reads, TCRdb called clonotypes with MiXCR, one entry per CDR3 protein. The sample includes some 500,000 distinct CDR3 sequences, approximately 13% of them seen just once. The source was PBMCs, collected on the day of the yellow fever booster vaccination. The source is a man aged 25-40 years who received the YFV17D yellow fever vaccine.

This clonotype was found a few times. The rearrangement joins TRBV6-5 to TRBJ2-2, with a weak D call TRBD1 (5 bases). Trimming shortened V by 2 bases and J by 10 bases, and 14 bases separated the two germline ends. Germline-derived CDR1 and CDR2 are MNHEY and SVGAGI. There are 14 residues in the CDR3. The DNA for the CDR3 is TGTGCCAGCAGTTACGAAAGTCGGACAATGGAGCTGTTTTTT. This translates into CASSYESRTMELFF.

V gene TRBV7-2 combines with J gene TRBJ2-3, with 11 nucleotides matching TRBD2. CDR1 and CDR2 (germline): SGHTA, FQGNSA. The length of the CDR3 is 14 residues. V was clipped by 5 bases and J by 8 bases; unmatched bases: 6. DNA of the CDR3: TGTGCCAGCAGCGAAACTAGCGGGAGTGGTACGCAGTATTTT. Encoded protein: CASSETSGSGTQYF. The full variable domain, its missing parts supplied by reference TRBV7-2 and TRBJ2-3, is GAGVSQSPSNKVTEKGKDVELRCDPISGHTALYWYRQSLGQGLEFLIYFQGNSAPDKSGLPSDRFSAERTGGSVSTLTIQRTQQEDSAVYLCASSETSGSGTQYFGPGTRLTVL.

This clonotype was detected only a few times. The CDR3 spells CASSFYGQGSYEQYF. DNA of the CDR3: TGTGCCAGCAGTTTCTACGGACAGGGCTCCTACGAGCAGTACTTC. The rearrangement uses TRBV28 and TRBJ2-7; the match to TRBD1 covers 8 bases. Germline assignment: CDR1 MDHEN and CDR2 SYDVKM. This CDR3 is 15 amino acids long. Unmatched junction bases numbered 4, after V lost 3 bases and J lost 0 bases. The full variable domain, with the rest looked up from reference TRBV28 and TRBJ2-7, is DVKVTQSSRYLVKRTGEKVFLECVQDMDHENMFWYRQDPGLGLRLIYFSYDVKMKEKGDIPEGYSVSREKKERFSLILESASTNQTSMYLCASSFYGQGSYEQYFGPGTRLTVT.

The chain couples TRBV19 to TRBJ2-2; D is possibly TRBD2 (6 bases). Germline values: CDR1 LNHDA, CDR2 SQIVND (reference sequence). Trimming took off 7 bases at V and 7 bases at J, with 13 bases between the two ends. The CDR3 is 13 residues long. The CDR3 DNA reads TGTGCCAGTACCAAACCCGGGGGCGGGGAGCTGTTTTTT. This encodes CASTKPGGGELFF.

The chain employs TRBV7-2 and TRBJ1-1; a weak D match, TRBD1 (6 bases). Trimming cost V 4 bases and J 4 bases, with 10 bases left between them. CDR3 size: 13 residues. CDR1 SGHTA and CDR2 FQGNSA come from the germline V gene. The CDR3 DNA sequence: TGTGCCAGCAGCTCAAGACAGGCCACTGAAGCTTTCTTT. Its translation is CASSSRQATEAFF.

This clonotype was recorded a few times. The chain employs TRBV5-1 and TRBJ2-7; a weak D match, TRBD2 (5 bases). V gave up 0 bases and J gave up 6 bases, with 13 bases separating them. Germline loops: CDR1 SGHRS, CDR2 YFSETQ. The CDR3 spans 14 residues. For the CDR3, the DNA is TGCGCCAGCAGCTTGGCGAGGGATCGGGGCGAGCAGTACTTC. Residues: CASSLARDRGEQYF.

The chain carries TRBV2 and TRBJ2-7; D ambiguous. Trimming took off 7 bases at V and 3 bases at J, with 10 bases between the two ends. The CDR3 consists of 12 residues. CDR1 SNHLY and CDR2 FYNNEI come from the germline V gene. Here the CDR3 DNA reads TGTGCCAGCAAGGAATCTCTCTACGAGCAGTACTTC. Encoded protein: CASKESLYEQYF.

The chain links TRBV20-1 to TRBJ2-3; 9 bases agree with TRBD1. The CDR3 is 14 amino acids. CDR1 and CDR2 from the germline V gene are DFQATT and SNEGSKA (reference sequence). V shed 0 bases, J shed 7 bases, and the junction held 5 bases outside the gene matches. The CDR3 coding sequence is TGCAGTGCTAGAGATTGGGGGACAGGGTATACGCAGTATTTT. This gives the protein CSARDWGTGYTQYF.

The J gene is TRBJ2-3, the V gene TRBV7-9; no definite D call. The germline V and J ends were trimmed by 6 bases and 2 bases, with 9 bases remaining between them. The germline gives CDR1 SEHNR, CDR2 FQNEAQ (reference sequence). The CDR3 is 13 residues long. CDR3 bases: TGTGCCAGCAGTCGTGGAATCACAGATACGCAGTATTTT. Its translation: CASSRGITDTQYF.

The chain links TRBV7-2 to TRBJ2-7; TRBD2 matches 11 bases. This CDR3 has 16 residues. Germline loops: CDR1 SGHTA, CDR2 FQGNSA. V dropped 5 bases and J dropped 2; count of bases not matched to a gene: 8. The DNA for the CDR3 is TGTGCCAGCAGCAAACTAGCGGGAGCAGAAACCTACGAGCAGTACTTC. The encoded protein is CASSKLAGAETYEQYF.

V gene TRBV12-3 or TRBV12-4 combines with J gene TRBJ2-2; TRBD1 matches 9 bases. The CDR3 length is 15 residues. The trim removed 1 base at V and 9 bases at J, leaving 6 bases unmatched. DNA of the CDR3: TGTGCCAGCAGTTTAGGGACAGGGGCAGCGTGGGAGCTGTTTTTT. Residues: CASSLGTGAAWELFF.

This clonotype was found a few times. The V gene is TRBV7-9, the J gene TRBJ1-2, with 7 bases matching TRBD1. Trimming removed 5 bases from V and 4 bases from J; junction bases left unmatched: 7. This CDR3 spans 14 amino acids. Germline CDR1 and CDR2: SEHNR and FQNEAQ (reference sequence). The CDR3 bases are TGTGCCAGCAGCGCGAGGGGGCCGGGCTATGGCTACACCTTC. Translated: CASSARGPGYGYTF.

This clonotype was counted at least ten times. The J gene is TRBJ2-2, the V gene TRBV7-2; D possibly corresponds to TRBD2 (7 bases). Trimming took off 5 bases at V and 1 base at J, with 17 bases between the two ends. The CDR3 runs 17 residues. In germline, CDR1 is SGHTA, CDR2 FQGNSA. The CDR3 loop reads CASSPKVGGQNTGELFF. The CDR3 DNA sequence: TGTGCCAGCAGCCCTAAAGTGGGGGGGCAGAACACCGGGGAGCTGTTTTTT.